This T cell receptor beta chain stems from a study of regulatory T cells in long-lasting Graves disease. This clonotype was recorded many times. Trimming stripped 2 bases from V and 9 bases from J, with 11 bases between. The CDR3 loop spans 14 amino acids. Germline CDR1 reads MNHNS; CDR2 reads SASEGT. Arm-PCR of CDR3 regions and iRepertoire HTBI primers were the basis on which TCR beta libraries were built. A single record per CDR3 protein comes from TCRdb applying MiXCR to the multiplex PCR reads. Counted here are about 470,000 distinct CDR3 sequences, 20% to 25% occurring once; the ten biggest clones make up roughly 6.9%. This sample's time point: persistent/refractory GD, antithyroid drugs over 5 years with positive TRAb. PBMCs provided the RNA from which the TCR library was made. One endocrinology department in Xi'an, China, was where patients came from.

This chain joins TRBV6-1 and TRBJ1-6; unclear D gene. This clonotype was sampled from a female donor with Graves disease. Sample: peripheral blood mononuclear cells (PBMCs), taken when the disease was refractory, from a patient treated with antithyroid drugs. The CDR3 loop reads CASSEWTVGSPLHF. The DNA of the CDR3 is TGTGCCAGCAGTGAATGGACCGTGGGTTCACCCCTCCACTTT.